This T cell receptor (beta chain) emerged from a study of vaccination and CD4 T cells after COVID-19. Study information: Every participant was given two doses of BNT162b2 or mRNA-1273 vaccine.

Sequencing of cultured CD4+ T cell DNA used the Oncomine TCR Beta short-read assay. TCRdb called the PCR reads again in MiXCR, with one record for every CDR3 protein. This table holds over 20,000 distinct CDR3 sequences, more than 25% found once. As concerns this clonotype: The target antigen is unknown.

The CDR3 covers 12 residues. Germline CDR1 is SNHLY and CDR2 is FYNNEI. V lost 7 bases and J lost 3, with 7 bases in between. Time point indicated: late sampling 161 to 241 days after vaccination in three convalescent patients. Indicated treatment: roughly 10-day PBMC culture with coronavirus spike peptide pools or control peptides (ViraFEST assay). The input for sequencing was CD4+ T cells from blood, cultured in vitro, taken about 7 months after SARS-CoV-2 vaccination. This TCR derives from a human donor who had recovered from COVID-19. The chain combines TRBV2 with TRBJ2-1; D not certain. CDR3 sequence: CASTGDYNEQFF. The CDR3 DNA sequence: TGTGCCAGCACCGGTGACTACAATGAGCAGTTCTTC. Full variable domain (remainder filled in from reference TRBV2 and TRBJ2-1): EPEVTQTPSHQVTQMGQEVILRCVPISNHLYFYWYRQILGQKVEFLVSFYNNEISEKSEIFDDQFSVERPDGSNFTLKIRSTKLEDSAMYFCASTGDYNEQFFGPGTRLTVL.